This T cell receptor (beta chain) was recovered during a study of blood T cell repertoires in COVID-19. V shed 0 bases and J 4 bases; nucleotides not matched to a gene: 4. Germline V gene data show CDR1 as LGHDT and CDR2 as YNNKEL (reference sequence). The CDR3 covers 18 residues. Some clones are missing from TCRdb's copy, which holds only in-frame ones; the method was immunoSEQ multiplex PCR. Seen here are roughly 110,000 clones, over 60% observed once, and the top ten hold 4% to 4.5%. The TCR originated in a man aged 70 or older with acute or convalescent COVID-19. The sequenced material came from peripheral blood. The chain joins TRBV3-1 (or the pseudogene TRBV3-2) to TRBJ2-3; TRBD2 aligns across 16 bases. The CDR3 nucleotides read TGTGCCAGCAGCCAAGAGGGGACTAGCGGGGGGGCCTCAGATACGCAGTATTTT. Amino acids: CASSQEGTSGGASDTQYF.